This T cell receptor (beta chain) was sequenced during a study of graft-versus-host responses after intestinal transplantation. The wider study: Transplants given to recipients were multivisceral, liver-intestinal, or isolated intestinal. Each recipient received anti-thymocyte globulin induction, then tacrolimus and steroids for about 3 years.

General observations from the study: GvH clones were identified in recipient marrow, with some first appearing in ileum or blood. Allografts from individuals with graft-donor T cell macrochimerism displayed high graft-versus-host to host-versus-graft clonal ratios.

Sequencing used immunoSEQ multiplex PCR; TCRdb keeps in-frame clones, though not all of them. The table includes about 97,000 clones, roughly 91% detected once. Remarks on this clone: Its antigen remains unidentified.

The sequence came from a human donor who was the organ donor for an intestinal transplant. The sample consisted of unstimulated CD4+ T cells sorted from spleen or lymph node cells, taken before transplant.

The CDR3, as DNA: TGCAGTGCTGGGAGAGACTACGAGCAGTACTTC. Encoded protein: CSAGRDYEQYF. V gene TRBV20-1 combines with J gene TRBJ2-7; weak D call: TRBD2 (5 bases). The germline V and J ends were trimmed by 5 bases and 3 bases, with 8 bases remaining between them. CDR1 and CDR2 (germline): DFQATT, SNEGSKA (reference sequence). The CDR3 has 11 residues.